The rows below give T cell receptor beta chains drawn from one sample of a study of T cell responses to AZD1222 COVID-19 vaccine. The repertoire was sequenced with immunoSEQ multiplex PCR; TCRdb's copy has only in-frame clones and lacks some. This sample has some 150,000 clones, with almost 85% found just once. Sequencing used peripheral blood, obtained 28 days after the second dose of the MenACWY control vaccine. These receptors all stem from an adult who received the MenACWY meningococcal vaccine as a control. Each CDR3 is given with its conserved first and last residue.

V	J	length	CDR3
TRBV27	TRBJ1-2	15	CASSLKGTGSYGYTF
TRBV7-8	TRBJ2-3	13	CASSYPRDLTQYF
TRBV4-1	TRBJ2-5	14	CASREAGTQETQYF
TRBV28	TRBJ2-7	15	CASSPGLAGAYEQYF
TRBV29-1	TRBJ2-3	18	CSVEGTSGSNGGTDTQYF
TRBV27	TRBJ2-3	14	CASSLYSGIPTQYF
TRBV3-1/TRBV3-2	TRBJ2-1	13	CASSQLSYNEQFF
TRBV5-4	TRBJ1-1	15	CASNVPGRRNTEAFF
TRBV9	TRBJ2-1	16	CASSPDPRGANNEQFF
TRBV12-3/TRBV12-4	TRBJ2-1	13	CASSLLATNEQFF
TRBV4-2	TRBJ2-1	15	CASSQSPSSYNEQFF
TRBV28	TRBJ1-2	13	CASSEGQNYGYTF
TRBV5-1	TRBJ2-3	15	CASSVQGALADTQYF
TRBV18	TRBJ1-4	14	CASSRGSTNEKLFF
TRBV2	TRBJ1-3	15	CASSGDRVSGNTIYF
TRBV10-3	TRBJ2-7	13	CAISDGQRGEQYF
TRBV6-5	TRBJ1-1	12	CASSTGAREAFF
TRBV7-2	TRBJ2-3	14	CASSRASPTDTQYF
TRBV5-4	TRBJ1-3	14	CASTTLGGGNTIYF
TRBV19	TRBJ1-5	16	CASSINGPGRNQPQHF
TRBV28	TRBJ1-3	16	CASTIGGASSGNTIYF
TRBV7-8	TRBJ2-3	16	CASSDWRGRVSDTQYF
TRBV5-1	TRBJ1-3	17	CASSLDPGGSSGNTIYF
TRBV18	TRBJ1-3	15	CASSPDSGPGNTIYF
TRBV7-9	TRBJ1-1	14	CASSLEGGDTEAFF
TRBV6-2/TRBV6-3	TRBJ2-2	17	CASSYSNYPRNTGELFF
TRBV5-1	TRBJ1-4	17	CASSSPDRDRTNEKLFF
TRBV19	TRBJ1-2	13	CASSIGAGQSYTF
TRBV7-9	TRBJ1-1	14	CASSLGNVNTEAFF
TRBV4-2	TRBJ2-5	14	CASSQEGGRETQYF
TRBV29-1	TRBJ1-1	13	CSVRKAVDTEAFF
TRBV14	TRBJ1-6	19	CASSQPGTGTNPYNSPLHF
TRBV11-1	TRBJ2-1	15	CASSPGLAGDNEQFF
TRBV28	TRBJ2-3	15	CASTRPGMRTDTQYF
TRBV5-1	TRBJ2-1	12	CASSQVGNEQFF
TRBV4-1	TRBJ1-2	15	CASSQDRQGIEGYTF
TRBV5-4	TRBJ1-5	12	CASSAQGQPQHF
TRBV24-1	TRBJ2-2	15	CATSDLSGGPGELFF
TRBV28	TRBJ1-1	14	CASSAPQGSTEAFF
TRBV2	TRBJ2-2	13	CASSEGDTGELFF
TRBV13	TRBJ2-2	19	CASSLSPGLAGGIIGELFF
TRBV30	TRBJ2-7	14	CAWSLDYVTYEQYF
TRBV6-5	TRBJ1-2	12	CASRDRGYGYTF
TRBV7-9	TRBJ2-7	15	CASSLEQGNIDEQYF
TRBV28	TRBJ1-2	15	CASSPPDRFGYGYTF
TRBV5-4	TRBJ2-3	11	CASRVGDTQYF
TRBV18	TRBJ1-2	14	CASSLTATNYGYTF
TRBV10-2	TRBJ1-5	14	CASSDRTGTQPQHF
TRBV2	TRBJ2-2	14	CASSADYRTGELFF
TRBV5-6	TRBJ2-7	13	CASSLDQFYEQYF
TRBV29-1	TRBJ2-2	13	CSASGGNTGELFF
TRBV5-6	TRBJ1-2	15	CASSFWDRDFYGYTF
TRBV7-2	TRBJ1-6	14	CASSQSLQYSPLHF
TRBV5-6	TRBJ1-3	14	CASSLSSSGNTIYF
TRBV28	TRBJ1-5	15	CASSSGTGAYQPQHF
TRBV5-8	TRBJ2-7	15	CASSLGPGFGGEQYF
TRBV6-5	TRBJ1-3	15	CASSPLVSSGNTIYF
TRBV7-2	TRBJ2-7	18	CASSPSGTSGSIAYEQYF
TRBV4-3	TRBJ2-7	17	CASSQDAIRQGLYEQYF
TRBV28	TRBJ2-2	14	CASSLIQGHGELFF